This T cell receptor (beta chain) is drawn from a study of blood T cells in healthy people across ages. Germline loops: CDR1 LNHNV, CDR2 YYDKDF (reference sequence). The CDR3 covers 15 residues. Trimming removed 0 bases from V and 3 bases from J; junction bases left unmatched: 4. The use of a sample-barcoded 5' primer and a J-beta primer mix characterized a second PCR of about 7 to 12 cycles. A single record per CDR3 protein comes from TCRdb applying MiXCR to the 5' RACE reads. The sample contains about 1.6 million distinct CDR3 sequences, approximately 32% of which appear only once. At least ten counts were recorded for this clonotype.

Sequencing used blood. This chain uses TRBV15 with TRBJ1-2; 7 bases line up with TRBD1. This sequence originates from a woman in her twenties or thirties in good health. CDR3 loop: CATSRDRDSYYGYTF. For the CDR3, the DNA is TGTGCCACCAGCAGAGATCGGGACAGCTACTATGGCTACACCTTC.